This is a list of T cell receptor beta chains from one sample in a study of CD8 T cells in ankylosing spondylitis. Via MiXCR, TCRdb re-called the 5' RACE reads, giving one row per CDR3 protein. The sample consists of about 390,000 distinct CDR3 sequences, around 20% of them appearing once. Sequenced material: blood, either unsorted or a sorted T cell fraction (not recorded which). The receptors derive from a male donor with ankylosing spondylitis. CDR3s include the opening cysteine and the closing phenylalanine or tryptophan. D genes are given only for firm matches. A clone size is listed for some rows: how often the clone was seen (once, few, many), or a class if it is expanded.

TRBV27,TRBJ2-7,TRBD2,-,TGTGCCAGCAGTGCTCGAGGTCTAGCGGGAGGTCGGGAGCAGTACTTC,CASSARGLAGGREQYF
TRBV28,TRBJ1-5,-,-,TGTGCCAGCAGTCCCTGGCGAGGGGGAGGGCTCAATCAGCCCCAGCATTTT,CASSPWRGGGLNQPQHF
TRBV5-1,TRBJ2-7,TRBD2,many,TGCGCCAGCAGCTTGTCGGGGGGGCCCTACGAGCAGTACTTC,CASSLSGGPYEQYF
TRBV29-1,TRBJ1-1,-,-,TGCAGCGTTAGTTGGTTGGGGAACACTGAAGCTTTCTTT,CSVSWLGNTEAFF
TRBV5-1,TRBJ2-1,-,many,TGCGCCAGCAGCTTGGGAAATTACAATGAGCAGTTCTTC,CASSLGNYNEQFF
TRBV4-2,TRBJ2-2,-,-,TGTGCCAGCAGCCTCGACCCGAGGCCCGGGGAGCTGTTTTTT,CASSLDPRPGELFF
TRBV20-1,TRBJ1-6,-,few,TGCAGTGCCCGGCGTCGGGGGTCCTATAATTCACCCCTCCACTTT,CSARRRGSYNSPLHF
TRBV29-1,TRBJ2-3,TRBD2,few,TGCAGCGTTGAGCGGGAGGGGAACACAGATACGCAGTATTTT,CSVEREGNTDTQYF
TRBV5-1,TRBJ1-4,-,-,TGCGCCAGCAGTCGCAAGGAAGGAGAAAAACTGTTTTTT,CASSRKEGEKLFF
TRBV28,TRBJ2-7,-,-,TGTGCCAGCAGTCCAATATCAGGGGAATGGTACGAGCAGTACTTC,CASSPISGEWYEQYF
TRBV2,TRBJ2-2,-,-,TGTGCCAGCAGTGAACTCAGGGGAGGGACCGGGGAGCTGTTTTTT,CASSELRGGTGELFF
TRBV6-1,TRBJ1-5,TRBD1,-,TGTGCCAGCAGTGAATGGGACAGGGACAATCAGCCCCAGCATTTT,CASSEWDRDNQPQHF
TRBV5-1,TRBJ1-1,TRBD1,-,TGCGCCAGCAGCTCCGGGCTACCCGGGACAGGAGCTTTCTTT,CASSSGLPGTGAFF
TRBV29-1,TRBJ2-7,-,-,TGCAGCGTGGGGACCGCCACAGGGACCTACGAGCAGTACTTC,CSVGTATGTYEQYF
TRBV20-1,TRBJ2-2,TRBD2,few,TGCAGTGCTAGAGGTACCGGGACTAGCGGACTGAACACCGGGGAGCTGTTTTTT,CSARGTGTSGLNTGELFF
TRBV6-1,TRBJ2-5,TRBD2,few,TGTGCCAGCAGTCGTCTAGCGGTGGGTCGGGAGACCCAGTACTTC,CASSRLAVGRETQYF
TRBV4-2,TRBJ1-3,-,-,TGTGCCAGCAGCCAAGAGATTTACTCTGGAAACACCATATATTTT,CASSQEIYSGNTIYF
TRBV3-1,TRBJ2-5,-,-,TGTGCCAGCAGCCGAGCGGAGACCCAGTACTTC,CASSRAETQYF
TRBV11-2,TRBJ1-2,-,few,TGTGCCAGCAGCCGGGCCCACTATGGCTACACCTTC,CASSRAHYGYTF
TRBV7-2,TRBJ2-2,TRBD2,-,TGTGCCAGCACCCGTAGCGGGAGGGCGAACACCGGGGAGCTGTTTTTT,CASTRSGRANTGELFF
TRBV15,TRBJ2-1,-,few,TGTGCCACCAGCAGAGATCTACAGGGAACATCCTACAATGAGCAGTTCTTC,CATSRDLQGTSYNEQFF
TRBV2,TRBJ2-1,TRBD2,-,TGTGCCAGCAGTGGTCGGACTAGCGGTAGTGAGCAGTTCTTC,CASSGRTSGSEQFF
TRBV4-3,TRBJ2-1,TRBD2,many,TGCGCCAGCAGCCAACGGACTAGCTTGGGCCATGAGCAGTTCTTC,CASSQRTSLGHEQFF
TRBV27,TRBJ2-2,-,-,TGTGCCAGCAGTTTGAGTCTACAGGGAATTGGGGCGAACACCGGGGAGCTGTTTTTT,CASSLSLQGIGANTGELFF
TRBV4-3,TRBJ2-1,-,once,TGCGCCAGCAGCCAAGATCTGAGGGAGACGTTCAAGGAGCAGTTCTTC,CASSQDLRETFKEQFF
TRBV11-2,TRBJ2-1,TRBD2,few,TGTGCCAGCAGCAGGTCTAGACTAGCGGATCTTAGCTCCTACAATGAGCAGTTCTTC,CASSRSRLADLSSYNEQFF
TRBV7-8,TRBJ2-1,TRBD1,-,TGTGCCAGCAGCTTAGCTACAGGGGGCTCCTACAATGAGCAGTTCTTC,CASSLATGGSYNEQFF
TRBV6-5,TRBJ2-1,-,once,TGTGCCAGCAGTTACGCAGGGGGGAATGAGCAGTTCTTC,CASSYAGGNEQFF
TRBV12-3/TRBV12-4,TRBJ1-1,TRBD1,-,TGTGCCAGCAGTTTGAGGGACAGTCGTACTGAAGCTTTCTTT,CASSLRDSRTEAFF
TRBV28,TRBJ2-2,TRBD1,few,TGTGCCAGCAGCCGGGGACAGGGTTACACCGGGGAGCTGTTTTTT,CASSRGQGYTGELFF
TRBV12-3/TRBV12-4,TRBJ2-2,-,-,TGTGCCAGCAGTTTACTAGCGCGTGGGGGGGAGCTGTTTTTT,CASSLLARGGELFF
TRBV20-1,TRBJ2-7,TRBD2,-,TGCAGTGCCGGAGGGACTAGCGGGAGGGTCGAGCAGTACTTC,CSAGGTSGRVEQYF
TRBV9,TRBJ2-6,-,few,TGTGCCAGCAGCACCCCCCGGGGATCTGGGGCCAACGTCCTGACTTTC,CASSTPRGSGANVLTF
TRBV7-6,TRBJ1-1,-,-,TGTGCCAGCAGCTTAGTTGAGGCATGGGGTGAAGCTTTCTTT,CASSLVEAWGEAFF
TRBV7-8,TRBJ2-1,-,-,TGTGCCAGCAGCCGACCTGCTGGTAATGAGCAGTTCTTC,CASSRPAGNEQFF
TRBV27,TRBJ1-1,TRBD1,-,TGTGCCAGCAGTCCCGGGACAGGGTTGTTGAAAGCTTTCTTT,CASSPGTGLLKAFF
TRBV7-9,TRBJ2-6,-,few,TGTGCCAGCAGCTTATATATCTCCCCTGGGGCCAACGTCCTGACTTTC,CASSLYISPGANVLTF
TRBV2,TRBJ2-7,TRBD1,few,TGTGCCAGCAGCTCCGGGACAGGGTTGGAGTACTTC,CASSSGTGLEYF
TRBV4-2,TRBJ1-3,-,-,TGTGCCAGCAGCCAAGCCGGGGGAACAGACTCTGGAAACACCATATATTTT,CASSQAGGTDSGNTIYF
TRBV29-1,TRBJ1-2,TRBD1,few,TGCAGCGTCCGGACAGGGAGGGATGGCTACACCTTC,CSVRTGRDGYTF
TRBV12-3/TRBV12-4,TRBJ2-1,TRBD1,-,TGTGCCAGCAGGACAGGGGCTAATGAGCAGTTCTTC,CASRTGANEQFF
TRBV9,TRBJ2-3,TRBD1,-,TGTGCCAGCAGCGGCCGGGGACAGGGCACAGATACGCAGTATTTT,CASSGRGQGTDTQYF
TRBV20-1,TRBJ2-7,-,few,TGCAGTGCCCTTCCCATAGGAAGGTACGAGCAGTACTTC,CSALPIGRYEQYF
TRBV10-3,TRBJ2-1,-,-,TGTGCCATCAGTGCCACCGTTTGGGAGCAGTTCTTC,CAISATVWEQFF
TRBV2,TRBJ2-1,-,-,TGTGCCAGCAGTCCGGGAGAACGGAATGAGCAGTTCTTC,CASSPGERNEQFF
TRBV29-1,TRBJ2-3,-,many,TGCAGCGTTGCGATAGATACGCAGTATTTT,CSVAIDTQYF
TRBV15,TRBJ1-2,-,-,TGTGCCACCAGCAGAGATTTGGCAGGGAGAGCTAACTATGGCTACACCTTC,CATSRDLAGRANYGYTF
TRBV5-1,TRBJ2-7,TRBD1,few,TGCGCCAGCAGCTTGTTAGGGACAGGGGGCGGCGAGCAGTACTTC,CASSLLGTGGGEQYF
TRBV7-7,TRBJ2-7,TRBD2,few,TGTGCTAGCAACCCAGCGGGAGTATCCGAGCAGTACTTC,CASNPAGVSEQYF
TRBV5-1,TRBJ2-3,-,few,TGCGCCAGCAGCTTGGGACTTGATACGCAGTATTTT,CASSLGLDTQYF
TRBV29-1,TRBJ2-1,-,many,TGCAGCGTTGAAGGCATGACAGCCGGATACAATGAGCAGTTCTTC,CSVEGMTAGYNEQFF
TRBV28,TRBJ2-7,-,-,TGTGCCAGCGGACTCGCCAGGCAACCGCTCTACGAGCAGTACTTC,CASGLARQPLYEQYF
TRBV27,TRBJ2-1,-,-,TGTGCCAGCAGTCGAACCCGGGGGCCCTACAATGAGCAGTTCTTC,CASSRTRGPYNEQFF
TRBV5-1,TRBJ2-2,TRBD2,-,TGCGCCAGCAGCTTGGCTCCAGCGGGAGGCCCGAACACCGGGGAGCTGTTTTTT,CASSLAPAGGPNTGELFF
TRBV14,TRBJ2-5,TRBD2,few,TGTGCCAGCAGCCAACTTGCGGGAGGGCAAGAGACCCAGTACTTC,CASSQLAGGQETQYF
TRBV5-1,TRBJ1-5,-,-,TGCGCCAGCAGCTCGGACAGCTCTAGCAATCAGCCCCAGCATTTT,CASSSDSSSNQPQHF
TRBV11-2,TRBJ2-2,-,few,TGTGCCAGCAGCTTAGATCTGGGGACGAACACCGGGGAGCTGTTTTTT,CASSLDLGTNTGELFF
TRBV6-5,TRBJ2-7,-,-,TGTGCCAGCAGTTATTTCCGGGACGGTCGGCACGAGCAGTACTTC,CASSYFRDGRHEQYF
TRBV12-3/TRBV12-4,TRBJ2-1,TRBD1,-,TGTGCCAGCAGTTCCTGGGACAGCAGTGAGCAGTTCTTC,CASSSWDSSEQFF
TRBV4-3,TRBJ2-3,TRBD2,-,TGCGCCAGCAGCCAAGGGACTAGCGGATATACTAGCACAGATACGCAGTATTTT,CASSQGTSGYTSTDTQYF